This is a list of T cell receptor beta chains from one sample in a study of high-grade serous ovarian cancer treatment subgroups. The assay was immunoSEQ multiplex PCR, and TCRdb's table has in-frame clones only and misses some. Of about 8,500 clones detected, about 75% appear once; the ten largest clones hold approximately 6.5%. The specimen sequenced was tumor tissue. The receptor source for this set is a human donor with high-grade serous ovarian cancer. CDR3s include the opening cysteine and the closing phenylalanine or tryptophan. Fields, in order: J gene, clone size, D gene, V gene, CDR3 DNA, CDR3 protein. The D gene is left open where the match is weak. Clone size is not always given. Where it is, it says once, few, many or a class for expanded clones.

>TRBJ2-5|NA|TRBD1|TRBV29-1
TGCAGCGGATCCGGGACAGGGGGACAAGAGACCCAGTACTTC
CSGSGTGGQETQYF
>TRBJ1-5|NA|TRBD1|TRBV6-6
TGTGCCAGCAGTTACCCCGGGACAGTTAATCAGCCCCAGCATTTT
CASSYPGTVNQPQHF
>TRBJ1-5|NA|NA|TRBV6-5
TGTGCCAGCAGTTCCCGACAGACTAGCAATCAGCCCCAGCATTTT
CASSSRQTSNQPQHF
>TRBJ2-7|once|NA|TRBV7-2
TGTGCCAGCAGCTTGCCAGGCGGAGGTCACGAGCAGTACTTC
CASSLPGGGHEQYF
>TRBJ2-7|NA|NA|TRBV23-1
TGCGCCAGCAGTCACTCGACAGTCTTTGGCTACGAGCAGTACTTC
CASSHSTVFGYEQYF
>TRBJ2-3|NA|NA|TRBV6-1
TGTGCCAGCAGTGAATTTTTGGGTTTCACAGATACGCAGTATTTT
CASSEFLGFTDTQYF
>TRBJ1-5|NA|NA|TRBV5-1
TGCGCCAGCAGCTTGGGGCCAGGTAGCAATCAGCCCCAGCATTTT
CASSLGPGSNQPQHF
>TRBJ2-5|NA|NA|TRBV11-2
TGTGCCAGCAACCGTAGTCCTCAAGGCCGACAAGAGACCCAGTACTTC
CASNRSPQGRQETQYF
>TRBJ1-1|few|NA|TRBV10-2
TGCGCCAGCCGAGAGGAACAGCGAAACACTGAAGCTTTCTTT
CASREEQRNTEAFF
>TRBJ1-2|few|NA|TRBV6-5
TGTGCCAGCAGTTTCGCCCTTACAGGGTCCTATGGCTACACCTTC
CASSFALTGSYGYTF
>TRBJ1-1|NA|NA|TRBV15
TGTGCCACCAGCACCCAGGGCGGGGGCACTGAAGCTTTCTTT
CATSTQGGGTEAFF
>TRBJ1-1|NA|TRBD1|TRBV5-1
TGCGCCAGCAGCTTGGAGACAGGGGGTGACACTGAAGCTTTCTTT
CASSLETGGDTEAFF
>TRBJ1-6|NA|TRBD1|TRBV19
TGTGCCAGTAGTATAGTCCCGACAGGGAGGAATTCACCCCTCCACTTT
CASSIVPTGRNSPLHF
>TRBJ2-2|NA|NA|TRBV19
TGTGCCAGTAGCGACTACAGGGTCGTAAACACCGGGGAGCTGTTTTTT
CASSDYRVVNTGELFF
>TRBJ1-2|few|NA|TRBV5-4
TGTGCCAGCAGCCCTGGGTTTACGGACTATGGCTACACCTTC
CASSPGFTDYGYTF
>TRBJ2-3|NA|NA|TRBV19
TGTGCCAGTAGATCTACCTGGGAGCGGCCTAGCACAGATACGCAGTATTTT
CASRSTWERPSTDTQYF
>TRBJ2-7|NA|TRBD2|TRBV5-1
TGCGCCAGCAGCTCCGGACTAGTCCACGAGCAGTACTTC
CASSSGLVHEQYF
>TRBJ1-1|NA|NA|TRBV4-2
TGTGCCAGCAGCGATACCGGGACGGAGAACACTGGAGCTTTCTTT
CASSDTGTENTGAFF
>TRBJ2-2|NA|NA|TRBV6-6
TGTGCCAGCAGTACGCCCATAGGGGCGTCCACCGGGGAGCTGTTTTTT
CASSTPIGASTGELFF
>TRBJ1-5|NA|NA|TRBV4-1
TGCGCCAGCAGCCAAGGAGGAGTCTATAGCAATCAGCCCCAGCATTTT
CASSQGGVYSNQPQHF
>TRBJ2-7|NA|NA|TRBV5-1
TGCGCCAGCAGCTTGGAAGGGAATGGGCCCTACGAGCAGTACTTC
CASSLEGNGPYEQYF
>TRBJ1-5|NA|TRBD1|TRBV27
TGTGCCAGCAGCCCTACCGGGACAGGGGCTGTATTTCAGCCCCAGCATTTT
CASSPTGTGAVFQPQHF
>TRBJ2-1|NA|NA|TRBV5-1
TGCGCCAGCAGCTTGGAGTCTTTCAATGAGCAGTTCTTC
CASSLESFNEQFF
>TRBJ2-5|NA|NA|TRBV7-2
TGTGCCAGCAGCTTCCGGAACTCTCAAGAGACCCAGTACTTC
CASSFRNSQETQYF
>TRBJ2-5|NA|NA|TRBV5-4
TGTGCCAGCAGCTTGAATAGGGGAAAAGAGACCCAGTACTTC
CASSLNRGKETQYF
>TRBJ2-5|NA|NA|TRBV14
TGTGCCAGCAGCCAACCTCTTACAGGGTCCCAAGAGACCCAGTACTTC
CASSQPLTGSQETQYF
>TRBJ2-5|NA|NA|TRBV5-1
TGCGCCAGCAGCTCCACCCGGAGTGGACAAACGGAACTAGAGACCCAGTACTTC
CASSSTRSGQTELETQYF
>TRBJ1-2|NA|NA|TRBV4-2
TGTGCCAGCAGCCAAGGACAGGTTTTCTATGGCTACACCTTC
CASSQGQVFYGYTF
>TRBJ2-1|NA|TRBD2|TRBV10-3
TGTGCCATCAGTGGAACGGCGGGGGACAATGAGCAGTTCTTC
CAISGTAGDNEQFF
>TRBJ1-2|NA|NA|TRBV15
TGTGCCACCAGCAGAGATTTCTCGGCTAACTATGGCTACACCTTC
CATSRDFSANYGYTF
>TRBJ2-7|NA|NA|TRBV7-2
TGTGCCAGCAGCCCCGAGACCACCCTCGGTTCCTACGAGCAGTACTTC
CASSPETTLGSYEQYF
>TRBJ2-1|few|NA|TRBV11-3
TGTGCCAGCAGCTTAGGGGCAGTGGCGCTCGATGAGCAGTTCTTC
CASSLGAVALDEQFF
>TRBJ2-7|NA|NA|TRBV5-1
TGCGCCAGCAGCTTGGTTCCACCGGGACATATTTCCTACGAGCAGTACTTC
CASSLVPPGHISYEQYF
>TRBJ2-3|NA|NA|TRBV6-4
TGTGCCAGCAGTGATGCGGGGGCAATGCAGTATTTT
CASSDAGAMQYF
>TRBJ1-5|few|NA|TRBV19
TGTGCCAGCTCCGGGACCGCAGGACGGCAGCCCCAGCATTTT
CASSGTAGRQPQHF
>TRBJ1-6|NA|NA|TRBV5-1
TGCGCCAGCAGCTTTGACGGGGGGGACAATTCACCCCTCCACTTT
CASSFDGGDNSPLHF
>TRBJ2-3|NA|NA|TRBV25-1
TGTGCCAGCGCTGGGGGGGCCGGCACAGATACGCAGTATTTT
CASAGGAGTDTQYF
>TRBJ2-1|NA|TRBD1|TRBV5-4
TGTGCCAGCAGCTCCGGACAGGGGGCCCCCTCCTACAATGAGCAGTTCTTC
CASSSGQGAPSYNEQFF
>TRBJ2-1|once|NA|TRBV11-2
TGTGCCAGCAGCTTATGGGGGGCGTCCTACAATGAGCAGTTCTTC
CASSLWGASYNEQFF
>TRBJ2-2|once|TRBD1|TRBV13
TGTGCCAGCAGCCCAGACAGGGGGTATAGAACCGGGGAGCTGTTTTTT
CASSPDRGYRTGELFF
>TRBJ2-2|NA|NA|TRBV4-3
TGCGCCAGCAGCCAAGATGAATTCGGGAGCACCACGAACACCGGGGAGCTGTTTTTT
CASSQDEFGSTTNTGELFF
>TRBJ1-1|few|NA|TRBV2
TGTGCCAGCATTGAACAGAACACTGAAGCTTTCTTT
CASIEQNTEAFF
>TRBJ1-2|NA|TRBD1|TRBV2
TGTGCCAGCAGTGAAACCCCACAGGGGAACTATGGCTACACCTTC
CASSETPQGNYGYTF
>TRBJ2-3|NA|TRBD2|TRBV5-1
TGCGCCAGCAGCTTAAGCGGGGGCACAGATACGCAGTATTTT
CASSLSGGTDTQYF
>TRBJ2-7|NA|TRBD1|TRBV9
TGTGCCAGCAGCCCCCGAGGACAGGGTTTTTCCTACGAGCAGTACTTC
CASSPRGQGFSYEQYF
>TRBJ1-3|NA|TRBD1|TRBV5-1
TGCGCCAACATAATTGGGACAGCTAACTCTGGAAACACCATATATTTT
CANIIGTANSGNTIYF
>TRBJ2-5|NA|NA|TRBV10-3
TGTGCCACCCAGAGGGGAGCGGAGACCCAGTACTTC
CATQRGAETQYF
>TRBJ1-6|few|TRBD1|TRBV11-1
TGTGCCAGCAGCTTATCAGTCGGGACAGATAATTCACCCCTCCACTTT
CASSLSVGTDNSPLHF
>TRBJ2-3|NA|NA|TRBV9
TGTGCCAGCAGTTATAACCGGGACCGGGGGCCCCATACAGATACGCAGTATTTT
CASSYNRDRGPHTDTQYF
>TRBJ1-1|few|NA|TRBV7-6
TGTGCCAGCAGCTTTGACAACTTGAACACTGAAGCTTTCTTT
CASSFDNLNTEAFF
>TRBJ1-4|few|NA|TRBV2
TGTGCCAGCAAGCAAGGGACGGTTGAAAAACTGTTTTTT
CASKQGTVEKLFF
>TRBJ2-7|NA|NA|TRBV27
TGTGCCAGCAGTTTATCGTCGGGTTTCTCCTACGAGCAGTACTTC
CASSLSSGFSYEQYF
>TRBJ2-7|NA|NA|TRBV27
TGTGCCAGCAGTTGGGGCGGGGAAGAGTACTTC
CASSWGGEEYF
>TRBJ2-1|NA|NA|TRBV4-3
TGCGCCAGCAGCCAAGATGAGGGAACCTACAATGAGCAGTTCTTC
CASSQDEGTYNEQFF
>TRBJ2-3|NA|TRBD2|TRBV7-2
TGTGCCAGCAGCCCTGAAGGACTAGCGGGGGGTCTCACAGATACGCAGTATTTT
CASSPEGLAGGLTDTQYF
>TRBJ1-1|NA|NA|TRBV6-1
TGTGCCAGCAGTGCCCGGGCATGGGGGGTGAATACTGAAGCTTTCTTT
CASSARAWGVNTEAFF
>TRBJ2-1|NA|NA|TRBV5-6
TGTGCCAGCAGCTTGTACCGTCGGCAGGAGACCTACAATGAGCAGTTCTTC
CASSLYRRQETYNEQFF
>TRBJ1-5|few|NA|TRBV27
TGTGCCAGCAGTCCGCTGGGGAACAGTCAGCCCCAGCATTTT
CASSPLGNSQPQHF